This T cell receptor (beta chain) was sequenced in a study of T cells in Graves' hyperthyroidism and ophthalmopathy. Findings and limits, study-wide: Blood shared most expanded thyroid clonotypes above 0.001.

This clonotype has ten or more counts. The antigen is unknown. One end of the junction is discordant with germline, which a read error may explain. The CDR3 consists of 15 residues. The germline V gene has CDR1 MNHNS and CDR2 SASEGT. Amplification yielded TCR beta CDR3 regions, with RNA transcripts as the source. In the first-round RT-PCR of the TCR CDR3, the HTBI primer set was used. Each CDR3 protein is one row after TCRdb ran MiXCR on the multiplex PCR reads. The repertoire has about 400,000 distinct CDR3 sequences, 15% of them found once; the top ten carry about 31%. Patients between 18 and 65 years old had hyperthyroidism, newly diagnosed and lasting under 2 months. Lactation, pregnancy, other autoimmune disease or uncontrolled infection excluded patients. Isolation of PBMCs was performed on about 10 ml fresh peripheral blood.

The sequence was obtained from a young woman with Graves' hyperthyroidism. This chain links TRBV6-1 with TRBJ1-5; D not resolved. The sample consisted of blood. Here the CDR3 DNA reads TGTGCCAGCAGTAAAGCCGTAGGGTCTTTGGAGCCCCAGCATTTT. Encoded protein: CASSKAVGSLEPQHF.